Following are 10 T cell receptor beta chains from one sample sequenced in a study of CD8 T cells in Susac syndrome. With random hexamers, reverse transcription was performed on roughly 0.45 to 1 ug of RNA. TCRdb called the immunoSEQ multiplex PCR reads again in MiXCR, with one record for every CDR3 protein. The repertoire includes 190,000 or so distinct CDR3 sequences, about 96% of them detected once, and 0.093% sits in the top ten. The sequenced material came from CD4+ T cells from PBMCs. These receptors were obtained from a human donor with multiple sclerosis.

V usage is TRBV29-1 and J usage is TRBJ2-4; the D call may be TRBD1 or TRBD2 (5 bases each). The CDR3 has 15 amino acids. CDR1 is SQVTM and CDR2 is ANQGSEA in the germline V gene. The V end was cut by 4 bases, the J end by 7 bases, with 20 bases between. CDR3 sequence reads: CSVGSSGRGGNIQYF. CDR3 coding DNA: TGCAGCGTTGGATCAAGCGGACGGGGCGGTAACATTCAGTACTTC.

This chain links TRBV29-1 with TRBJ2-2; no clear D. Between the trimmed V and J ends, which lost 4 bases and 4 bases, there was a span of 10 bases. The germline V gene encodes CDR1 SQVTM and CDR2 ANQGSEA. This CDR3 is built from 13 residues. The CDR3 loop reads CSVAVGITGELFF. In DNA form, the CDR3 reads TGCAGCGTTGCCGTAGGGATCACCGGGGAGCTGTTTTTT.

This rearrangement joins TRBV3-1 to TRBJ2-2; D gene uncertain. The CDR3 contains 15 residues. The V end lost 3 bases, the J end lost 5 bases, and 13 bases lay between the germline ends. CDR1 is LGHDT and CDR2 is YNNKEL in the germline V gene (reference sequence). CDR3 amino acids: CASSQRLGITGELFF. Here the CDR3 DNA reads TGTGCCAGCAGCCAGCGCCTAGGCATTACCGGGGAGCTGTTTTTT.

The sample holds one count of this clonotype. The genes are TRBV20-1 and TRBJ2-3; 12 nucleotides align to TRBD2. V trimming: 5 bases; J trimming: 6 bases; junction bases outside the gene matches: 6. Germline CDR1 DFQATT, CDR2 SNEGSKA (reference sequence). CDR3 length equals 14 residues. The CDR3 sequence is CSALAGGPMDTQYF. CDR3 sequence (DNA): TGCAGTGCTCTAGCGGGAGGGCCCATGGATACGCAGTATTTT.

The chain recombines TRBV29-1 with TRBJ2-1; no reliable D call. Trimming removed 5 bases at V and 7 bases at J, with 18 bases between. The germline V gene has CDR1 SQVTM and CDR2 ANQGSEA. This CDR3 is built from 14 residues. CDR3: CSVRPELKSNEQFF. For the CDR3, the DNA is TGCAGCGTTAGACCTGAACTGAAGTCTAATGAGCAGTTCTTC.

CDR3 region: CATSEPAGGTDTQYF. The CDR3 nucleotides are TGTGCCACCAGTGAACCCGCAGGGGGCACAGATACGCAGTATTTT. The chain uses TRBV24-1 and TRBJ2-3; tentatively, D is TRBD1 (6 bases). This CDR3 has 15 amino acids. Trimming took 4 bases from V and 1 from J, leaving 11 bases between them. Germline CDR1 reads KGHDR; CDR2 reads SFDVKD.

The chain recombines TRBV5-1 with TRBJ2-5; D is possibly TRBD1 or TRBD2 (7 bases each). The V gene's germline CDR1 is SGHRS and CDR2 YFSETQ. This CDR3 contains 14 residues. V shed 8 bases and J shed 5 bases, with 19 bases lying between them. This chain's CDR3 is CASQTGREPETQYF. Here the CDR3 DNA reads TGCGCCAGTCAGACAGGGAGGGAACCGGAGACCCAGTACTTC.

This clonotype was counted a single time. The chain carries TRBV6-5 and TRBJ2-3, with 7 positions matching TRBD1. Germline V CDR1 and CDR2: MNHEY, SVGAGI. The CDR3 sequence is 13 residues long. The trim removed 4 bases at V and 5 bases at J, leaving 3 bases unmatched. The CDR3 here is CASSSTGVDTQYF. The CDR3 DNA follows: TGTGCCAGCAGTTCAACAGGGGTAGATACGCAGTATTTT.

The rearrangement uses TRBV29-1 and TRBJ2-5, with D possibly TRBD1 on 6 matching bases. From germline, CDR1 is SQVTM and CDR2 ANQGSEA. The ends were cut back, 4 bases at V and 7 bases at J, with 22 bases in the middle. The CDR3 extends over 15 amino acids. The DNA of the CDR3 is TGCAGCGTTGGAGTCGACAGGTTGCGCCCGGGGACCCAGTACTTC. It encodes CSVGVDRLRPGTQYF.

The rearrangement joins TRBV7-9 to TRBJ2-1; either TRBD1 or TRBD2 may supply D (6 bases each). CDR1 SEHNR and CDR2 FQNEAQ come from the germline V gene (reference sequence). Deletions cut 2 bases from V and 3 bases from J, with 17 bases between. This CDR3 has 17 residues. The CDR3 protein is CASSLLGGPVGYNEQFF. CDR3 nucleotides: TGTGCCAGCAGCTTACTTGGGGGGCCAGTGGGCTACAATGAGCAGTTCTTC.